This is a list of T cell receptor beta chains from one sample in a study of early T cells in non-severe SARS-CoV-2 infection. TCRdb re-derived calls from the 5' RACE reads in MiXCR, one entry per CDR3 protein. The sample lists around 39,000 distinct CDR3 sequences, 7.9% occurring once. Sequencing used whole blood, obtained at baseline. These TCRs come from an adult who was a healthcare worker with PCR-confirmed SARS-CoV-2 infection or an uninfected control (not recorded which). Both conserved end residues are part of each CDR3. The order of the fields is D gene, J gene, clone size, V gene, CDR3 protein, CDR3 DNA. D genes are given only for firm matches. For some rows the clone size is stated as once, few or many, or as a class when expanded; others skip it.

NA | TRBJ2-1 | NA | TRBV7-2 | CASSLALGAPPHNEQFF | TGTGCCAGCAGCTTAGCGCTAGGAGCCCCACCTCACAATGAGCAGTTCTTC
NA | TRBJ1-6 | many | TRBV12-3/TRBV12-4 | CASRGSSYNSPLHF | TGTGCCAGCAGAGGCAGCTCCTATAATTCACCCCTCCATTTT
NA | TRBJ1-5 | NA | TRBV12-5 | CASARPGTQPQHF | TGTGCTAGTGCCCGGCCGGGGACCCAGCCCCAGCATTTT
NA | TRBJ2-5 | NA | TRBV6-1 | CASSDVFGGARETQYF | TGTGCCAGCAGTGACGTATTTGGGGGCGCGAGGGAGACCCAGTACTTC
TRBD2 | TRBJ2-2 | NA | TRBV27 | CASSRSGGTGELFF | TGTGCCAGCTCCCGTAGCGGGGGCACCGGGGAGCTGTTTTTT
TRBD1 | TRBJ2-7 | many | TRBV28 | CASRRDRGEQYF | TGTGCCAGCAGGCGAGACAGGGGCGAGCAGTACTTC
NA | TRBJ2-7 | NA | TRBV5-1 | CASSFGQTLNEQYF | TGCGCCAGCAGCTTCGGACAGACGCTTAATGAGCAGTACTTC
NA | TRBJ2-1 | many | TRBV6-2/TRBV6-3 | CASSYSGRGNNEQFF | TGTGCCAGCAGTTACTCAGGGCGGGGAAACAATGAGCAGTTCTTC
TRBD2 | TRBJ2-1 | NA | TRBV6-2/TRBV6-3 | CASRAGLGFEQFF | TGTGCCAGCAGGGCGGGACTAGGTTTTGAGCAGTTCTTC
TRBD1 | TRBJ2-7 | many | TRBV7-3 | CASSSTGGTYEQYF | TGTGCCAGCAGCTCGACAGGGGGAACGTACGAGCAGTACTTC
TRBD1 | TRBJ2-1 | NA | TRBV5-1 | CASTTGTAYLSSYNEQFF | TGCGCCAGCACGACCGGGACAGCTTATTTGAGCTCCTACAATGAGCAGTTCTTC
NA | TRBJ2-1 | NA | TRBV28 | CASSFPRRGDSYNEQFF | TGTGCCAGCAGTTTCCCCCGCCGCGGGGACTCCTACAATGAGCAGTTCTTC
TRBD1 | TRBJ2-7 | many | TRBV2 | CASHRIKDRAHEQYF | TGTGCCAGCCATAGAATAAAGGACAGGGCCCACGAGCAGTACTTC
NA | TRBJ2-3 | medium-sized | TRBV7-9 | CASSLEDTQYF | TGTGCCAGCAGTTTAGAAGATACGCAGTATTTT